Below, one T cell receptor beta chain is given with its context. Its antigen is undetermined. This sample is drawn from a study of cytomegalovirus exposure and HLA in healthy donors. General study points: TRBV6-2, TRBV6-3 and other indistinguishable V segments were excluded. CMV serostatus was the only recorded immune exposure for donors.

The CDR3 runs to 15 residues. V gave up 3 bases and J gave up 1 base; unmatched junction bases: 3. CDR1 is SEHNR and CDR2 is FQNEAQ in the germline V gene (reference sequence). Donors likely had unrecorded immune exposures despite being nominally healthy when sampled. Vbeta (60) and Jbeta (13) primers were used in the PCR. Data came from immunoSEQ multiplex PCR; TCRdb stores just in-frame clones and leaves some out. The table has under 200,000 clones, 10% to 15% seen once. This clonotype was obtained from a middle-aged man in good health and CMV-seropositive. The rearrangement joins TRBV7-9 to TRBJ1-5, with TRBD1 matching over 7 bases. The sample consisted of PBMCs. This CDR3 is CASSLGQTSNQPQHF. CDR3 DNA: TGTGCCAGCAGCTTGGGACAGACCAGCAATCAGCCCCAGCATTTT.